The next 2 T cell receptor beta chains were all read from a single sample in a study of T cell repertoires in cytomegalovirus infection. TCRdb recomputed calls from the reads with MiXCR, one row per CDR3 protein. The repertoire holds some 97,000 distinct CDR3 sequences, with roughly a quarter as singletons. Sequenced input: CD8+ T cells from PBMCs. These receptors all stem from a human donor in good health (CMV status not recorded). Some clones in this sample may be carry-over from other donors' samples.

This clonotype was recorded a few times. The chain has TRBV7-4 and TRBJ2-7; D is possibly TRBD1 (5 bases). The germline CDR1 and CDR2 sequences are SGHVT and SQSDAQ. The V gene lost 3 bases and the J gene lost 4 bases, with 22 bases spanning the gap. The CDR3 consists of 17 residues. This CDR3 is CASSFPMPPEGAYEQYF. CDR3 nucleotides: TGTGCCAGCAGCTTCCCGATGCCACCGGAAGGGGCATACGAGCAGTACTTC.

This clonotype appeared a few times. The chain uses TRBV2 and TRBJ2-1, with TRBD2 matching over 7 bases. CDR3 length: 15 residues. Per the germline V gene, CDR1 is SNHLY and CDR2 is FYNNEI. V dropped 3 bases and J dropped 10; count of bases not matched to a gene: 12. The CDR3 DNA sequence: TGTGCCAGCAGTGACCCCACTAGACTAGCTGGGGAGCAGTTCTTC. Translation gives CASSDPTRLAGEQFF.